The table lists the clone carrying this TCR beta chain with a count of one. From blood CD8+ and CD4+ T cells, the TCR beta chain was sequenced. This record belongs to a study of CD8 T cells in Susac syndrome. The CDR3 loop spans 16 amino acids. Trimming removed 4 bases at V and 2 bases at J, with 14 bases between. RNA in amounts of roughly 0.5 to 1 ug was reverse transcribed with random hexamers. The CDR3 of TCR beta was amplified by immunoSEQ multiplex PCR across 54 Vbeta and 13 Jbeta. TCRdb ran MiXCR on the immunoSEQ multiplex PCR reads and lists one entry per CDR3 protein. The sample lists 250,000 to 300,000 distinct CDR3 sequences, over 75% occurring once.

The chain employs TRBV12-3 or TRBV12-4 and TRBJ2-2, with D possibly matching TRBD2 (5 bases). The TCR originated in a human donor with multiple sclerosis. The sequenced sample was CD8+ T cells from PBMCs. CDR3 protein: CASSSTSSVNTGELFF. DNA for the CDR3: TGTGCCAGCAGTTCTACTAGTTCGGTTAACACCGGGGAGCTGTTTTTT.